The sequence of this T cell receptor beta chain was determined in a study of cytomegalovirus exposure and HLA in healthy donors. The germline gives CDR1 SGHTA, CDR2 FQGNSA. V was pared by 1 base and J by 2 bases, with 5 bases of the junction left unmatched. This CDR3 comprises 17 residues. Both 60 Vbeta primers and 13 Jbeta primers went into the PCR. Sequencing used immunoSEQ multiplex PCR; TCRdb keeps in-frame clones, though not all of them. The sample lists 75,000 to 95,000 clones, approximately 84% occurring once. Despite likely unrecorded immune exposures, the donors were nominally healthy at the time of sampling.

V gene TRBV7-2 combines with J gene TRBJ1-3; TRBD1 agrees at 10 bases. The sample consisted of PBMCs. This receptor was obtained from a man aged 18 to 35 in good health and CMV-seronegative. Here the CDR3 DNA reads TGTGCCAGCAGCTTAGGAAGACAGGGGGCGCCTGGAAACACCATATATTTT. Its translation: CASSLGRQGAPGNTIYF. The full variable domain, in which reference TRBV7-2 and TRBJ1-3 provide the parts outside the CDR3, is GAGVSQSPSNKVTEKGKDVELRCDPISGHTALYWYRQSLGQGLEFLIYFQGNSAPDKSGLPSDRFSAERTGGSVSTLTIQRTQQEDSAVYLCASSLGRQGAPGNTIYFGEGSWLTVV.